These 18 T cell receptor beta chains were sequenced from one sample in a study of T cells after yellow fever vaccination. TCRdb recomputed calls from the 5' RACE reads with MiXCR, one row per CDR3 protein. The sample yields about 210,000 distinct CDR3 sequences, 2.5% to 3.5% seen once. Specimen: CD4+ T cells sorted from PBMCs, collected 10 days after the yellow fever booster vaccination. Receptors originate from a man aged 18 to 29 who received the YFV17D yellow fever vaccine.

The rearrangement joins TRBV5-4 to TRBJ2-1; 8 bases line up with TRBD2. The CDR3 is made up of 16 amino acids. Germline loops: CDR1 SGHNT, CDR2 YYREEE (reference sequence). V was clipped by 3 bases and J by 1 base; unmatched bases: 6. The CDR3 DNA reads as TGTGCCAGCAGCTCCCGTAGCGGGGCGTCCTACAATGAGCAGTTCTTC. Encoded protein: CASSSRSGASYNEQFF.

The rearrangement links TRBV24-1 to TRBJ2-3, with D maybe TRBD2 (5 bases). Trimming pared 5 bases from V and 5 bases from J, leaving 10 bases between. CDR3 size: 13 residues. Per the germline V gene, CDR1 is KGHDR and CDR2 is SFDVKD. CDR3 sequence reads: CATSGESGDTQYF. The CDR3 region has the DNA TGTGCCACCAGTGGAGAGAGCGGAGATACGCAGTATTTT.

The CDR3 spells CASSLHGTGVSSEQFF. CDR3 DNA sequence: TGTGCCAGCAGCTTACACGGGACAGGGGTCTCCAGTGAGCAGTTCTTC. The chain links TRBV7-2 to TRBJ2-1; 10 bases map to TRBD1. Germline values: CDR1 SGHTA, CDR2 FQGNSA. Unmatched junction bases numbered 10, after V lost 2 bases and J lost 9 bases. The CDR3 covers 16 residues.

V usage is TRBV5-4 and J usage is TRBJ2-3; 13 nucleotides agree with TRBD2. The germline gives CDR1 SGHNT, CDR2 YYREEE (reference sequence). This CDR3 comprises 16 residues. Germline trimming cut 5 bases from V and 2 bases from J; bases unmatched to any gene: 5. CDR3 nucleotides: TGTGCCAGCAGGGAAGGACTAGCGGGGGTCACAGATACGCAGTATTTT. It is translated as CASREGLAGVTDTQYF.

This clonotype showed up many times. This sequence joins TRBV11-2 and TRBJ2-2; D is tentatively TRBD1 or TRBD2 (6 bases each). This CDR3 is 16 amino acids long. Germline loops: CDR1 SGHAT, CDR2 FQNNGV. V shed 7 bases and J shed 1 base, with 16 bases lying between them. The CDR3 nucleotides are TGTGCCAGCATCCTGGGGGGCAGGGGGAACACCGGGGAGCTGTTTTTT. This gives the protein CASILGGRGNTGELFF.

This clonotype was detected ten times or more. The genes are TRBV3-1 and TRBJ2-4; the D gene is possibly TRBD2 (5 bases). Trimming took off 4 bases at V and 2 bases at J, with 12 bases between the two ends. The CDR3 is made up of 15 amino acids. Germline CDR1 reads LGHDT; CDR2 reads YNNKEL (reference sequence). CDR3 nucleotide sequence: TGTGCCAGCAGCCGAATCAGCGGTCCCAAAAACATTCAGTACTTC. Its protein is CASSRISGPKNIQYF. The full variable domain, completed using reference TRBV3-1 and TRBJ2-4, is DTAVSQTPKYLVTQMGNDKSIKCEQNLGHDTMYWYKQDSKKFLKIMFSYNNKELIINETVPNRFSPKSPDKAHLNLHINSLELGDSAVYFCASSRISGPKNIQYFGAGTRLSVL.

The chain employs TRBV5-1 and TRBJ2-1, with D possibly matching TRBD1 (6 bases). V shed 2 bases and J shed 12 bases, with 18 bases lying between them. The CDR3 is 14 residues long. Germline CDR1 is SGHRS and CDR2 is YFSETQ. The CDR3 region has the DNA TGCGCCAGCAGCTTCGGATTTGGGGGCGGGCGGCAGTTCTTC. It translates to CASSFGFGGGRQFF. Supplemented by reference TRBV5-1 and TRBJ2-1, the full variable domain reads KAGVTQTPRYLIKTRGQQVTLSCSPISGHRSVSWYQQTPGQGLQFLFEYFSETQRNKGNFPGRFSGRQFSNSRSEMNVSTLELGDSALYLCASSFGFGGGRQFFGPGTRLTVL.

This chain links TRBV5-5 with TRBJ1-2, with D possibly being TRBD1 (6 bases). This CDR3 region has 14 residues. The ends were cut back, 4 bases at V and 8 bases at J, with 18 bases in the middle. Germline-derived CDR1 and CDR2 are SGHKS and YYEKEE (reference sequence). For the CDR3, the DNA is TGTGCCAGCAGCCAGAGCTTCGGGGGGCAGGGCTACACCTTC. As protein: CASSQSFGGQGYTF.

This sequence joins TRBV5-1 and TRBJ1-2; D gene unclear. This CDR3 region has 16 residues. Germline lookup yields CDR1 SGHRS and CDR2 YFSETQ. The V and J ends lost 0 bases and 4 bases respectively, with 16 bases between them. CDR3 DNA sequence: TGCGCCAGCAGCTTGGTGAAGGCTCCGGGAGGCTATGGCTACACCTTC. Protein: CASSLVKAPGGYGYTF.

This clonotype occurred a few times. J is TRBJ1-2 and V is TRBV7-8, with D possibly TRBD1 on 5 matching bases. The germline V gene encodes CDR1 SGHVS and CDR2 FQNEAQ. This CDR3 is built from 13 residues. Trimming stripped 5 bases from V and 6 bases from J, with 13 bases between. As DNA, the CDR3 is TGTGCCAGCAGCCGCACGGGGCTCGATGGCTACACCTTC. It codes for CASSRTGLDGYTF.

This clonotype was detected a few times. The genes are TRBV7-9 and TRBJ1-4; perhaps TRBD1 as D (6 bases). Trimming left V 3 bases short and J 8 bases short, with 13 bases between. This CDR3 has 14 amino acids. Germline CDR1 reads SEHNR; CDR2 reads FQNEAQ (reference sequence). The CDR3 DNA follows: TGTGCCAGCAGCTTTACGGGGGCGGAGGAAAAACTGTTTTTT. Its translation is CASSFTGAEEKLFF.

The gene calls are TRBV7-8 and TRBJ1-6; the D is unclear. This CDR3 contains 15 residues. The germline V gene encodes CDR1 SGHVS and CDR2 FQNEAQ. Trimming removed 5 bases from V and 5 bases from J, with 13 bases in between. In nucleotides, the CDR3 is TGTGCCAGCAGCCCCTGGACCTTGGATAATTCACCCCTCCACTTT. Amino acid sequence: CASSPWTLDNSPLHF.

There are many counts of this clonotype. The V gene is TRBV6-5, the J gene TRBJ1-2; 8 nucleotides match TRBD1. CDR1 and CDR2 (germline): MNHEY, SVGAGI. Trimming took 5 bases from V and 5 from J; bases not matched to a gene: 4. The CDR3 is 13 amino acids. CDR3 loop: CASSRQGQYGYTF. CDR3 bases: TGTGCCAGCAGTCGACAGGGGCAGTATGGCTACACCTTC.

This chain links TRBV12-3 or TRBV12-4 with TRBJ2-1; TRBD2 matches at 12 bases. This CDR3 comprises 17 residues. The junction had 11 bases not matched to a gene; V was cut back by 5 bases and J by 6 bases. CDR3 residues: CASSPLRTSGAFNEQFF. CDR3 coding DNA: TGTGCCAGCAGTCCCCTTCGGACTAGCGGGGCTTTCAATGAGCAGTTCTTC.

This clonotype was seen repeatedly, ten times or more. The chain uses TRBV12-3 or TRBV12-4 and TRBJ2-5, with TRBD2 matching 13 bases. This CDR3 has 14 residues. Unmatched junction bases numbered 5, after V lost 6 bases and J lost 7 bases. CDR3: CASRGTSGAGTQYF. CDR3 DNA sequence: TGTGCCAGCAGAGGGACTAGCGGGGCGGGGACCCAGTACTTC.

This clonotype has more than one count but fewer than ten. J is TRBJ2-6 and V is TRBV7-6, with 14 bases matching TRBD2. CDR3 length: 18 amino acids. The ends lost 5 bases at V and 0 bases at J; junction bases unmatched: 3. The germline V gene has CDR1 SGHVS and CDR2 FNYEAQ. CDR3 DNA sequence: TGTGCCAGCAGCCCAGGACTAGCGGGGGGCTCTGGGGCCAACGTCCTGACTTTC. This codes for CASSPGLAGGSGANVLTF.

This clonotype has just a few counts. The genes are TRBV5-1 and TRBJ1-3; D is undetermined. Deletions cut 2 bases from V and 1 base from J, with 10 bases between. CDR3 length: 15 amino acids. Germline-derived CDR1 and CDR2 are SGHRS and YFSETQ. CDR3 in amino acids: CASSLPYSSGNTIYF. The CDR3 region has the DNA TGCGCCAGCAGCTTACCCTACAGTTCTGGAAACACCATATATTTT.

The sample holds a few counts of this clonotype. The gene calls are TRBV7-6 and TRBJ1-1, with D possibly being TRBD1 (5 bases). The V gene's germline CDR1 is SGHVS and CDR2 FNYEAQ. V was clipped by 5 bases and J by 5 bases, with 12 bases between them. The CDR3 length is 13 residues. CDR3 in DNA: TGTGCCAGCAGCACCCAACCAGGGACTGAAGCTTTCTTT. It specifies CASSTQPGTEAFF.